This TCR beta chain was sequenced for a study of cytomegalovirus exposure and HLA in healthy donors (TCRdb year 2017). Regarding the complete study: According to an earlier analysis of several hundred of the donors, 150 million to 200 million T cells yielded 90 million to 130 million unique TCR beta sequences and approximately 300 Gb of sequence data. The later analysis used no new phenotypic data to find candidate immune exposures, relying instead on TCR beta sequences and their occurrence across donors. Class I and class II HLA loci were covered by the typing at four-digit resolution. About 5 DR-DQ haplotypes were handled as single units for association and clustering, since linkage in the cohort was strong. In a later genetic analysis, genome-wide SNP genotypes for about three fifths of the roughly 670 donors were used, and that subset was treated as a discovery cohort. Typing coverage differed by locus: A, B, C, DRB1 and DQB1 were typed in roughly 620-630 donors, DQA1 in around 500, DPA1 in around 600, and DPB1 in 450 to 490. Every discovery cohort repertoire had been produced on one sequencing platform. The study used immunosequencing to profile the T cell repertoires of more than 650 subjects and linked those repertoires to cytomegalovirus serostatus. Donor age, sex, ethnicity and CMV serostatus were compiled alongside the repertoire data. On average, about 240,000 unique TCR beta nucleotide sequences were sequenced per donor among 398 genotyped donors of the cohort, with roughly 18% of those sequences being non-productive. The study combined high-throughput TCR immunosequencing, statistical association of individual TCRs with disease status, and machine learning to predict cytomegalovirus infection status. Along with the roughly 670-subject first cohort, a separate validation cohort of about 110 different subjects was used. To decide whether each TCR beta V gene segment behaved as functional or pseudogenic, an earlier analysis of fewer than 750 of the donors relied on high-throughput TCR beta sequencing. Of the roughly 400 genotyped donors, roughly 80% fell in the genetic ancestry cluster associated with self-reported Caucasian donors. The aim of the study was to test whether cataloging public T cell receptors could identify signatures of past pathogen exposure. A later analysis re-examined previously published TCR beta repertoires from more than 550 donors and added high-resolution HLA genotyping to investigate patterns of TCR occurrence. About 330 gigabases of sequencing data and around 85 million unique TCR sequences made up an early release that covered several hundred HLA-typed donors.

Results the study describes overall, beyond this receptor: Across donors, most TCR sequences were observed very rarely, whereas some public TCRs were present in many individuals. Cytomegalovirus status was reported to be diagnosed by the classifier with high specificity and sensitivity in both the original and validation cohorts. A further reported finding was that TCR beta sequences accurately predicted the HLA-A and HLA-B alleles for most subjects in the first cohort. It was suggested by the authors that the approach could potentially be generalized to other disease states and immunological phenotypes. An earlier analysis of around 540 of the donors showed that most TCR beta V segments appeared in productive rearrangements either about 87% or about 30% of the time, which broadly matched IMGT annotations. Compared with equally common non-associated chains, HLA-associated TCR beta chains in a later analysis were more clonally expanded and had lower generation probabilities. A later genetic analysis reported fewer N-insertions in productive TCRs among donors in an Asian-associated ancestry cluster than the roughly 640-donor mean. Because counts were too low, roughly 17 rarely observed V segments, including chromosome 9 orphons, were left out of the earlier analysis of over 550 of the donors. Because HLA typing was unavailable for some donors at each locus, only the typed subset was used in association tests. CMV serostatus was the only immune exposure information available for the cohort. Assigning TCR associations to individual alleles was difficult when HLA alleles, especially DR and DQ, strongly co-occurred. A later analysis found that most CMV-associated TCR beta chains appeared HLA-restricted, with HLA associations seemingly driven largely by CMV exposure. A few of the identified cytomegalovirus-associated TCR beta chains were confirmed in vitro to be specific for cytomegalovirus antigens. Several of the top co-occurrence clusters appeared to be linked to parvovirus B19, influenza, CMV and Epstein-Barr virus, according to a later analysis. Specific HLA alleles were associated with 15,000 to 20,000 TCR beta sequences at a false discovery rate of 0.05 in a later analysis. Only TCR beta chains were sequenced in this cohort, and the absence of alpha or paired-chain data limited detectable features. Some IMGT-functional V segments, including TRBV6-2 and TRBV6-3, could not be told apart with the 87-base-pair reads, so those segments were excluded. A group of highly shared sequence variants was considered likely to be a technical artifact of the sequencing pipeline. Sequencing depth was assumed to be roughly uniform across donors in the presence/absence analyses, though that assumption may not hold. Linkage disequilibrium might explain the correlated functional status among segregating V segments, but an unknown experimental factor could not be ruled out. In the study, about 150 TCR beta chains were listed as associated with cytomegalovirus. V-gene and J-gene trimming of TCR beta chains was associated with a missense DCLRE1C variant in a later genetic analysis, and the association was replicated in an independent cohort. A later analysis found that TCR association rates varied across HLA loci, with DRB1 alleles showing the most associated TCRs and HLA-C alleles the fewest.

The library was made by the immunoSEQ multiplex PCR assay. The multiplex PCR relied on a mix of 60 forward primers for TCR Vbeta segments and 13 reverse primers for TCR Jbeta segments. Amplification of the CDR3 region of rearranged TCR beta genes was performed with a multiplex PCR assay on genomic DNA. Amplified TCR beta libraries were sequenced as 87-base-pair reads on the Illumina HiSeq System. For the original study's pipeline: In a later analysis, 70 million to 95 million unique TCR beta chains were counted across the approximately 640 repertoires, and roughly 10 million of these chains were shared by at least two donors. Raw reads were error-corrected and collapsed into unique sequences by a nearest-neighbor algorithm in which closely related sequences were merged to remove PCR and sequencing errors. CDR3 sequences were aligned to IMGT reference sequences to assign V, D and J gene segments. For a sequence to be retained, a match of at least six nucleotides was required to both a V gene segment and a J gene segment. Rearrangements were called productive when the CDR3 lacked stop codons and stayed in frame with V and J; all others were non-productive. Following IMGT convention, CDR3 was defined as the stretch from the second conserved V-encoded cysteine to the conserved J-encoded phenylalanine. In an earlier analysis of around 570 of the donors, sequences lacking an unambiguous match to a single V gene segment were excluded. In an earlier analysis of several hundred of the donors, V segments were called functional above 56.7% productive rearrangements and were called segregating when the between-donor standard deviation exceeded 5%. To diagnose cytomegalovirus status from the catalog of TCR beta chain sequences, a statistical classification framework was built. A later analysis assigned V and J genes by comparing TCR nucleotide sequences with IMGT/GENE-DB human TR gene sequences. The TCRdist pipeline was used in a later analysis to assign CDR3 sequences and most-parsimonious VDJ recombination scenarios. In a later analysis, each TCR beta chain was defined by its CDR3 amino acid sequence together with its V-gene family, and reads lacking a unique V-gene family were excluded. In a later analysis, some 600 highly shared, low-generation-probability nucleotide sequences were removed to address suspected cross-contamination and a sequencing artifact. In a later analysis, a clonal expansion index was calculated for each public chain from normalized within-repertoire ranks of inferred template counts. In a later analysis, generation probabilities were computed with a VDJ recombination model fitted to out-of-frame rearrangements, and the resulting probabilities were checked against IGoR. In a later analysis, TCR-TCR, TCR-HLA and TCR-CMV co-occurrence was scored with hypergeometric tests, and a repertoire-size bias correction was applied to TCR pairs. To estimate false discovery rates, a later analysis permuted the HLA or CMV assignments 20 times. In a later analysis, co-occurring TCRs were grouped using DBSCAN, and TCRdist sequence similarity was added for clustering within HLA-allele-positive subsets. Repertoires with fewer than 30,000 or more than 120,000 public chains were left out of co-occurrence clustering, as were four to six repertoires with anomalous nucleotide sharing. The source is immuneACCESS, and TCRdb retained only in-frame sequences with V and J called. Part of the clones is not carried over; for the studies checked, unresolved V genes explain less than half of this, and the remainder is unexplained. The V and J calls and clone size were taken over from that table, and D and trimming were inferred from the DNA. The sample data list approximately 130,000 clones, and approximately 85% of these were observed just once. Under 2% of the sample lies in the top ten.

CDR1 KGHSH and CDR2 LQKENI are derived from the germline V gene. Compared with germline, V lacks 3 bases and J lacks 4 bases; bases without a gene match: 13. The CDR3, from cysteine to phenylalanine, totals 17 residues. The DNA shown is the 51-base CDR3, in frame from base 1. Worth noting for this clone: There is no known antigen for this receptor. Per-base quality was not reported, and no clone a single base away is much larger than it.

The cohort comprised fewer than 750 healthy bone marrow donors. At the time of sampling, all cohort members were nominally healthy, though unrecorded immune exposures were likely present. The donor tested CMV seronegative and was one of the 352 seronegative cohort members. Every donor gave a peripheral blood sample, and the peripheral blood mononuclear cells from that sample were used for TCR beta sequencing. The Qiagen DNeasy Blood Extraction Kit was used to extract genomic DNA from the blood cell samples. Sequenced sample: PBMCs. The TCR sequence derives from a boy between 10 and 17 years old in good health and CMV-seronegative. Here the chain combines TRBV18 and TRBJ2-5, and 8 junction bases match TRBD1. In nucleotides, the sequence is TGTGCCAGCTCACCGAACTTCGTGGACAGGGTGATAGAGACCCAGTACTTC. Its translation reads: CASSPNFVDRVIETQYF.